This entry lists 24 T cell receptor beta chains sequenced from one sample in a study of T cell repertoires in ileal Crohn's disease. TCRdb's table, derived via immunoSEQ multiplex PCR, lists solely in-frame clones and lacks some. The sample includes fewer than 6,500 clones, 75% to 90% seen only once; the top ten take less than 5.5%. Sequenced: ileal tissue. Receptor source: an adult with Crohn's disease.

The rearrangement uses TRBV11-2 and TRBJ1-1; 7 bases fit TRBD1. Losses at the gene ends were 5 bases for V and 4 bases for J; bases not matched to a gene: 10. The germline CDR1 and CDR2 sequences are SGHAT and FQNNGV. The CDR3 extends over 15 amino acids. The CDR3 nucleotides are TGTGCCAGCAGCCGTGGACAGGTTCTAGCCACTGAAGCTTTCTTT. It codes for CASSRGQVLATEAFF.

This CDR3 reads CSVVPANTGELFF. CDR3 DNA: TGCAGCGTTGTGCCGGCGAACACCGGGGAGCTGTTTTTT. The chain combines TRBV29-1 with TRBJ2-2; no firm D call. Per germline, CDR1 SQVTM and CDR2 ANQGSEA. V shed 4 bases and J shed 0 bases, with 6 bases lying between them. CDR3 size: 13 residues.

J is TRBJ2-2 and V is TRBV6-5, with 12 bases that match TRBD2. The germline V gene encodes CDR1 MNHEY and CDR2 SVGAGI. The length of the CDR3 is 15 residues. With V trimmed by 5 bases and J by 5 bases, 3 bases remained unmatched. This CDR3 reads CASSMGTSGTGELFF. The CDR3 DNA is TGTGCCAGCAGTATGGGGACTAGCGGGACCGGGGAGCTGTTTTTT.

The V gene is TRBV6-1, the J gene TRBJ2-1; 11 bases are a match to TRBD2. After removal of 3 bases from V and 5 bases from J, the junction contained 6 bases not matched to a gene. The CDR3 is made up of 16 amino acids. Germline assignment: CDR1 MNHNS and CDR2 SASEGT. The CDR3 is CASSDVLAGVDNEQFF. The CDR3 nucleotides are TGTGCCAGCAGTGATGTACTAGCGGGAGTGGACAATGAGCAGTTCTTC.

V and J are TRBV6-5 and TRBJ2-1, with 8 bases aligning to TRBD2. CDR3 length: 15 amino acids. Losses at the gene ends were 6 bases for V and 4 bases for J; bases not matched to a gene: 8. Germline CDR1 MNHEY, CDR2 SVGAGI. CDR3 in DNA: TGTGCCAGCAGCCACAGCGGGGGACTTTACAATGAGCAGTTCTTC. It is translated as CASSHSGGLYNEQFF.

The genes are TRBV5-6 and TRBJ2-7; D not certain. Looked up from germline, CDR1 is SGHDT and CDR2 is YYEEEE. V gave up 2 bases and J gave up 3 bases, with 12 bases separating them. The CDR3 is 14 residues long. The CDR3: CASSLGPTNYEQYF. The CDR3 DNA is TGTGCCAGCAGCTTAGGGCCGACCAACTACGAGCAGTACTTC.

This rearrangement joins TRBV6-5 to TRBJ1-2, with unresolved D. The CDR3 runs 14 residues. The germline CDR1 and CDR2 sequences are MNHEY and SVGAGI. The V gene lost 4 bases and the J gene lost 2 bases, with 11 bases spanning the gap. CDR3 coding DNA: TGTGCCAGCAGTTTGCAGAGAAACAACTATGGCTACACCTTC. Translated, it gives CASSLQRNNYGYTF.

CDR3 residues: CASKFPTGQGSGEQFF. As DNA, the CDR3 is TGTGCCAGCAAGTTCCCTACGGGACAAGGATCTGGTGAGCAGTTCTTC. The chain has TRBV2 and TRBJ2-1; a possible D gene is TRBD1 (6 bases). The germline CDR1 and CDR2 sequences are SNHLY and FYNNEI. Trimming removed 7 bases at V and 9 bases at J, with 25 bases between. This CDR3 contains 16 residues.

The J gene is TRBJ1-2, the V gene TRBV27; unclear D gene. The CDR3 loop spans 14 amino acids. V was trimmed by 5 bases and J by 2 bases, leaving 12 bases between them. Germline V CDR1 and CDR2: MNHEY, SMNVEV (reference sequence). CDR3 protein: CASSPHGVNYGYTF. The CDR3 DNA is TGTGCCAGCAGTCCCCATGGGGTCAACTATGGCTACACCTTC.

The V gene is TRBV18, the J gene TRBJ1-2; D remains ambiguous. Trimming shortened V by 1 base and J by 5 bases, and 8 bases separated the two germline ends. The CDR3 runs 13 residues. The V gene's germline CDR1 is KGHSH and CDR2 LQKENI. DNA for the CDR3: TGTGCCAGCTCACCACGGACGGAGTATGGCTACACCTTC. This sequence encodes CASSPRTEYGYTF.

CDR3 sequence: CASSRDRAKGSEQFF. CDR3 nucleotide sequence: TGTGCCAGCAGTCGCGACAGGGCAAAGGGTAGTGAGCAGTTCTTC. The chain couples TRBV6-1 to TRBJ2-1; 7 nucleotides match TRBD1. J was trimmed by 9 bases and V by 5 bases; bases with no gene match: 13. The CDR3 has 15 amino acids. Germline values: CDR1 MNHNS, CDR2 SASEGT.

The CDR3 loop is CSVEDDPDRGGNTIYF. As DNA, the CDR3 is TGCAGCGTTGAAGACGACCCGGACAGGGGTGGAAACACCATATATTTT. The rearrangement links TRBV29-1 to TRBJ1-3, with 9 bases fitting TRBD1. The trim removed 0 bases at V and 3 bases at J, leaving 6 bases unmatched. Per germline, CDR1 SQVTM and CDR2 ANQGSEA. This CDR3 contains 16 residues.

This sequence joins TRBV16 and TRBJ1-5, with D tentatively TRBD1 (6 bases). Germline CDR1 KGHSY, CDR2 FQNENV. This CDR3 comprises 13 residues. V was trimmed by 6 bases and J by 3 bases, leaving 9 bases between them. The CDR3 reads CASSRQDNQPQHF. CDR3 DNA sequence: TGTGCCAGCAGTCGACAGGACAATCAGCCCCAGCATTTT.

The J gene is TRBJ2-2, the V gene TRBV6-4, with D possibly being TRBD1 or TRBD2 (5 bases each). The length of the CDR3 is 15 residues. The germline CDR1 and CDR2 sequences are MRHNA and SNTAGT. V lost 6 bases, J lost 1 base, and 12 bases lay in between. CDR3 sequence reads: CASSPGTGNTGELFF. The CDR3 DNA sequence: TGTGCCAGCAGCCCCGGGACGGGGAACACCGGGGAGCTGTTTTTT.

This chain joins TRBV7-8 and TRBJ2-2; tentative D call: TRBD1 (5 bases). Germline V gives CDR1 SGHVS, CDR2 FQNEAQ. V lost 2 bases and J 7 bases, leaving 14 bases between the germline ends. The CDR3 contains 15 residues. CDR3 bases: TGTGCCAGCAGCTTAAACAGGAACCTCCTCGGGGAGCTGTTTTTT. It yields the protein CASSLNRNLLGELFF.

This rearrangement joins TRBV11-3 to TRBJ2-2, with TRBD2 matching over 12 bases. CDR3 size: 17 residues. Germline values: CDR1 SGHNT, CDR2 YENEEA. V lost 4 bases to trimming and J lost 1 base; unmatched junction nucleotides: 4. The CDR3 nucleotides read TGTGCCAGCAGCTCCGGACTAGCGGGATTGAACACCGGGGAGCTGTTTTTT. Amino acids: CASSSGLAGLNTGELFF.

The rearrangement links TRBV6-1 to TRBJ1-6; 9 bases match TRBD1. CDR3 length equals 16 residues. V lost 3 bases, J lost 9 bases, and 9 bases stayed unmatched. Germline V lookup: CDR1 MNHNS, CDR2 SASEGT. CDR3 amino acids: CASSEALGQGTSPLHF. The CDR3 region has the DNA TGTGCCAGCAGTGAGGCGTTGGGACAGGGAACTTCACCCCTCCACTTT.

This chain's CDR3 is CASTGRGGAIYNEQFF. CDR3 DNA sequence: TGTGCCAGCACTGGACGGGGGGGGGCTATCTACAATGAGCAGTTCTTC. The chain is built from TRBV6-6 and TRBJ2-1, with TRBD2 identical over 8 bases. CDR1 and CDR2 from the germline V gene are MNHNY and SVGAGI (reference sequence). CDR3 length: 16 residues. Trimming took 7 bases from V and 3 from J; bases not matched to a gene: 11.

This clone has a handful of counts. The rearrangement links TRBV19 to TRBJ1-2, with 9 bases matching TRBD1. Germline V CDR1 and CDR2: LNHDA, SQIVND (reference sequence). The CDR3 has 17 amino acids. With V trimmed by 5 bases and J by 3 bases, 13 bases remained unmatched. CDR3 loop: CASSPTGTGKIHYGYTF. The CDR3 nucleotides are TGTGCCAGTAGTCCCACCGGGACAGGGAAAATTCACTATGGCTACACCTTC.

The chain has TRBV23-1 and TRBJ2-3; D not resolved. TRBV23-1 falls under the ORF class, with uncertain function. V was clipped by 6 bases and J by 4 bases, with 20 bases between them. The CDR3 has 16 amino acids. CDR3 protein: CASSPTRLEWADTQYF. CDR3 nucleotides: TGCGCCAGCAGCCCCACCCGGCTAGAATGGGCAGATACGCAGTATTTT.

The chain uses TRBV13 and TRBJ2-1; 7 nucleotides line up with TRBD1. Germline assignment: CDR1 PRHDT and CDR2 FYEKMQ (reference sequence). The V segment lost 2 bases and the J segment 6 bases; nucleotides outside the gene matches: 10. The CDR3 runs to 16 residues. The CDR3 sequence is CASSLTDRVQANEQFF. CDR3 DNA: TGTGCCAGCAGCTTAACCGACAGGGTGCAGGCCAATGAGCAGTTCTTC. The variable domain in full, completed from reference TRBV13 and TRBJ2-1, reads AAGVIQSPRHLIKEKRETATLKCYPIPRHDTVYWYQQGPGQDPQFLISFYEKMQSDKGSIPDRFSAQQFSDYHSELNMSSLELGDSALYFCASSLTDRVQANEQFFGPGTRLTVL.

The chain uses TRBV5-5 and TRBJ2-5, with TRBD2 matching 12 bases. This CDR3 is built from 16 residues. Germline-derived CDR1 and CDR2 are SGHKS and YYEKEE (reference sequence). The trim removed 0 bases at V and 3 bases at J, leaving 3 bases unmatched. The CDR3 DNA follows: TGTGCCAGCAGCTTGGGACTAGCGGGAGTGAAAGAGACCCAGTACTTC. Translating gives CASSLGLAGVKETQYF.

This chain joins TRBV28 and TRBJ1-3; the D gene is possibly TRBD1 (5 bases). Trimming stripped 7 bases from V and 0 bases from J, with 16 bases between. CDR1 MDHEN and CDR2 SYDVKM come from the germline V gene. The CDR3 sequence is 16 residues long. This CDR3 reads CASINGAGLSGNTIYF. The CDR3 DNA reads TGTGCCAGCATAAATGGGGCAGGCCTCTCTGGAAACACCATATATTTT.

The chain links TRBV15 to TRBJ1-2, with TRBD1 matching 7 bases. V lost 0 bases, J lost 4 bases, and 8 bases stayed unmatched. The germline V gene has CDR1 LNHNV and CDR2 YYDKDF (reference sequence). The CDR3 spans 16 residues. CDR3 protein: CATSRDRAGGGYGYTF. The CDR3 region has the DNA TGTGCCACCAGCAGAGATAGAGCAGGGGGTGGCTATGGCTACACCTTC.